The source of this TCR beta chain is a study of cytomegalovirus exposure and HLA in healthy donors. Points from the study as a whole: TCR beta sequences reportedly predicted most subjects' HLA-A and HLA-B alleles accurately.

Researchers ran the PCR with 60 Vbeta and 13 Jbeta primers. This table comes from immunoSEQ multiplex PCR, and its TCRdb copy is limited to in-frame clones, with some not included. Here the sample spans over 100,000 clones, 75% to 80% being singletons. Per the germline V gene, CDR1 is ENHRY and CDR2 is SYGVKD. The CDR3 is 14 amino acids. V was clipped by 10 bases and J by 2 bases; unmatched bases: 8. On this clone: Its specificity is unknown.

The genes are TRBV10-3 and TRBJ2-5; 9 bases agree with TRBD1. The TCR was taken from a man aged 55 to 70 in good health and CMV-seropositive. Sequenced: PBMCs. In nucleotides, the CDR3 is TGTGCCACCCAGCCGGGACAGGGTCAAGAGACCCAGTACTTC. This sequence encodes CATQPGQGQETQYF.